These T cell receptor beta chains were read from a single sample in a study of T cell repertoires in cytomegalovirus infection. Via MiXCR, TCRdb re-called the reads, giving one row per CDR3 protein. Among about 570,000 distinct CDR3 sequences, approximately 40% were seen once, and the ten largest hold about 48%. Antigen specificity for these receptors is unknown. The source material was cultured PBMCs, sampled from culture after CMV antigen stimulation. These receptors were taken from a human donor in good health (CMV status not recorded). Some clones in this sample may be carry-over from other donors' samples. Each CDR3 is given with its conserved first and last residue. The D gene is left open where the match is weak. The size field is filled for only some rows; it gives once, few, many or a size class.

D gene | clone size | J gene | V gene | CDR3 DNA | CDR3 protein
TRBD2 | few | TRBJ2-1 | TRBV7-2 | TGTGCCAGCACCTCCGGGGGGGCCGGGTACAATGAGCAGTTCTTC | CASTSGGAGYNEQFF
- | - | TRBJ1-1 | TRBV2 | TGTGCCAGCAGCCGAAGGTCGGGGGACACTGAAGCTTTCTTT | CASSRRSGDTEAFF
- | - | TRBJ1-3 | TRBV2 | TGTGCCAGCAGTGTCGCGGGTGGAAACACCATATATTTT | CASSVAGGNTIYF
- | - | TRBJ2-6 | TRBV7-6 | TGTGCCAGCAGCTCAACTTCGGGGTCCGCCTATCGCTCTGGGGCCAACGTCCTGACTTTC | CASSSTSGSAYRSGANVLTF
TRBD1 | once | TRBJ2-7 | TRBV11-2 | TGTGCCAGCAGCTTCCTACAGGGGGCCGTTTCCTACGAGCAGTACTTC | CASSFLQGAVSYEQYF
TRBD2 | few | TRBJ2-3 | TRBV7-6 | TGTGCCAGCAGCCCACGACTAGCAGGAGATACGCAGTATTTT | CASSPRLAGDTQYF
- | few | TRBJ1-6 | TRBV7-2 | TGTGCCAGCAGCCCCCCTGGCCTCCGCGGCGTGAATTCACCCCTCCACTTT | CASSPPGLRGVNSPLHF
- | few | TRBJ2-7 | TRBV7-9 | TGTGCCAGCAGCTTAATATCAGGGCGCGTGCGATACGAGCAGTACTTC | CASSLISGRVRYEQYF
TRBD2 | few | TRBJ2-5 | TRBV12-3/TRBV12-4 | TGTGCCAGCAGTTTAGGGGACCTAGCGGGAGAAGGGGCCCAGTACTTC | CASSLGDLAGEGAQYF
- | few | TRBJ1-4 | TRBV11-2 | TGTGCCAGCAGCTTAGCTCTGGGGGGGCTGGGTGAAAAACTGTTTTTT | CASSLALGGLGEKLFF
TRBD1 | few | TRBJ1-5 | TRBV7-2 | TGTGCCAGCAGCTTCGGACAGGGACAGCCCCAGCATTTT | CASSFGQGQPQHF
- | - | TRBJ2-4 | TRBV5-6 | TGTGCCAGCAGCAGAGGTACACAGGGTAGGGCCGATCTAGCCAAAAACATTCAGTACTTC | CASSRGTQGRADLAKNIQYF
- | - | TRBJ2-6 | TRBV6-5 | TGTGCCAGCAGTACGATCCAACTGACGGACCCCGGGGCCAACGTCCTGACTTTC | CASSTIQLTDPGANVLTF
- | - | TRBJ1-2 | TRBV9 | TGTGCCAGTCGGGGACCGACTCATAACTATGGCTACACCTTC | CASRGPTHNYGYTF
- | - | TRBJ1-2 | TRBV2 | TGTGCCAGCAGTGAAACGGGACCCGGGGATGGCTACACCTTC | CASSETGPGDGYTF
- | - | TRBJ2-3 | TRBV4-1 | TGCGCCAGCAGGCGCCTTGGGGGCGCGACAGATACGCAGTATTTT | CASRRLGGATDTQYF
TRBD1 | - | TRBJ2-1 | TRBV7-2 | TGTGCCAGCAGCTCACAGGGGATAGGGAATGAGCAGTTCTTC | CASSSQGIGNEQFF
- | - | TRBJ2-7 | TRBV15 | TGTGCCACCAGCAGAGATTTATTGGCGGAGTCCTACGAGCAGTACTTC | CATSRDLLAESYEQYF
- | few | TRBJ2-5 | TRBV12-3/TRBV12-4 | TGTGCCAGCAGAAACAGGGAAGAGACCCAGTACTTC | CASRNREETQYF
- | many | TRBJ2-1 | TRBV7-2 | TGTGCCAGCAGCCCAGGACCTAATTCCTACAATGAGCAGTTCTTC | CASSPGPNSYNEQFF
TRBD2 | - | TRBJ2-1 | TRBV6-6 | TGTGCCAGCAGGGGTAGCGGGGGACCTTACAATGAGCAGTTCTTC | CASRGSGGPYNEQFF
- | - | TRBJ2-7 | TRBV6-5 | TGTGCCAGCGGTGGTAAGGGCAACTCCTACGAGCAGTACTTC | CASGGKGNSYEQYF
- | few | TRBJ1-2 | TRBV7-2 | TGTGCCAGCAGCTTGGCCTACGACTATGGCTACACCTTC | CASSLAYDYGYTF
- | - | TRBJ2-1 | TRBV19 | TGTGCCAGTACCCAAATCCTAGCCGACAAAGAACCCTACAATGAGCAGTTCTTC | CASTQILADKEPYNEQFF
- | many | TRBJ1-2 | TRBV7-2 | TGTGCCAGCAGCTTGGGTGGACAGCCACTTTACTATGGCTACACCTTC | CASSLGGQPLYYGYTF
TRBD2 | few | TRBJ2-3 | TRBV6-1 | TGTGCCAGCGGACGGCCGCTTGGAAGCGTGGCGGGGGGCGGTTCCCACACGTATTCTACGCAGTATTTT | CASGRPLGSVAGGGSHTYSTQYF
TRBD2 | few | TRBJ2-5 | TRBV6-5 | TGTGCCAGCAGTTGGGGACTACACCTGGAGACCCAGTACTTC | CASSWGLHLETQYF
- | once | TRBJ2-7 | TRBV6-5 | TGTGCCAGCAGGCGCAAGAGTAATTTAGACTACGAGCAGTACTTC | CASRRKSNLDYEQYF
- | few | TRBJ1-3 | TRBV7-9 | TGTGCCAGCAGCTTTGGGGGAGCAGGTAGCTCTGGAAACACCATATATTTT | CASSFGGAGSSGNTIYF
TRBD2 | - | TRBJ2-7 | TRBV6-5 | TGTGCCAGCAGTTACTCGGGGACTAGCGGGAGGGCCGGCGCCTACGAGCAGTACTTC | CASSYSGTSGRAGAYEQYF
- | - | TRBJ2-3 | TRBV2 | TGTGCCAGCAGATTCGACAGGAGCTCAGATACGCAGTATTTT | CASRFDRSSDTQYF
- | few | TRBJ2-7 | TRBV7-2 | TGTGCCAGCAGCTTAAGTCGAAATCAATACGAGCAGTACTTC | CASSLSRNQYEQYF
TRBD2 | - | TRBJ2-3 | TRBV12-3/TRBV12-4 | TGTGCCAGCAGTTTAAGCGGGGGGGCGGCGCAGTATTTT | CASSLSGGAAQYF
- | - | TRBJ2-2 | TRBV7-2 | TGTGCCAGCAGCTTAGCGCGACCCCAGGGGGGCGGGGAGCTGTTTTTT | CASSLARPQGGGELFF
TRBD2 | few | TRBJ2-3 | TRBV7-9 | TGTGCCAGCAGCCAACCGGGGGGGATTGGGCCAAATACGCAGTATTTT | CASSQPGGIGPNTQYF
- | once | TRBJ1-2 | TRBV27 | TGTGCCAGCAGTTTATATGGAGCTCGGGGCGGGAGCTACACCTTC | CASSLYGARGGSYTF
- | - | TRBJ2-1 | TRBV3-1 | TGTGCCAGCAGCCAAGTTGGAAGAATCTCCTACAATGAGCAGTTCTTC | CASSQVGRISYNEQFF
TRBD1 | - | TRBJ1-4 | TRBV6-8 | TGTGCCAGCAGTTATGGGGACAGGGGAGGCGCAACTAATGAAAAACTGTTTTTT | CASSYGDRGGATNEKLFF
TRBD2 | - | TRBJ2-1 | TRBV27 | TGTGCCAGCAGTTCCTCGGGACTAGCGGGAGTAATGAATGAGCAGTTCTTC | CASSSSGLAGVMNEQFF
- | - | TRBJ2-5 | TRBV2 | TGTGCCAGCAGTGAGGAGCAGGCTCAGGGGACCCAGTACTTC | CASSEEQAQGTQYF
TRBD2 | - | TRBJ2-1 | TRBV10-1 | TGCGCCAGCAGTCTGTCCACTAGCGGGATCAATGAGCAGTTCTTC | CASSLSTSGINEQFF
- | - | TRBJ1-2 | TRBV4-3 | TGCGCCAGCAGCCAAGAATTTGGACCTGCTAACTATGGCTACACCTTC | CASSQEFGPANYGYTF
- | few | TRBJ2-7 | TRBV7-2 | TGTGCCAGCAGTCGTTACTCGGAGCAGTACTTC | CASSRYSEQYF
TRBD2 | - | TRBJ2-1 | TRBV7-2 | TGTGCCAGCAGCTCTAGCGGGGGTACCCACAGTGAGCAGTTCTTC | CASSSSGGTHSEQFF
TRBD2 | few | TRBJ2-1 | TRBV20-1 | TGCAGTGCTAGAGCCCCAGCGGGGGCGGGGAATGAGCAGTTCTTC | CSARAPAGAGNEQFF
- | - | TRBJ2-5 | TRBV7-2 | TGTGCCAGCAGCTTAGACATAAAGACCCAGTACTTC | CASSLDIKTQYF
TRBD2 | - | TRBJ2-1 | TRBV18 | TGTGCCAGCTCACGGTACAGCGGGGGAGAAGACAATGAGCAGTTCTTC | CASSRYSGGEDNEQFF
- | - | TRBJ2-6 | TRBV15 | TGTGCCACCAGCAGAGATCCCGGGACGCCCTCTGGGGCCAACGTCCTGACTTTC | CATSRDPGTPSGANVLTF
- | - | TRBJ2-7 | TRBV2 | TGTGCCAGCAGGGACAGCTCCCTCGGGGAGCAGTACTTC | CASRDSSLGEQYF
- | - | TRBJ1-5 | TRBV7-2 | TGTGCCAGCAGCTCCCGGGGGGGGGGACCCGATCAGCCCCAGCATTTT | CASSSRGGGPDQPQHF
TRBD1 | - | TRBJ1-4 | TRBV10-3 | TGTGCCATCAGTGCCGGGGACAGTGTAGAAAAACTGTTTTTT | CAISAGDSVEKLFF
- | - | TRBJ2-5 | TRBV7-2 | TGTGCCAGCAGCTTAGGGGGGGGGCAGGGGGTCGGAGAGACCCAGTACTTC | CASSLGGGQGVGETQYF
TRBD1 | few | TRBJ2-5 | TRBV7-2 | TGTGCCAGCAGCTGGCCGGGACAGTCAAGAGAGGTCCAGTACTTC | CASSWPGQSREVQYF
- | - | TRBJ1-4 | TRBV18 | TGTGCCAGCTCACCACCACCGGGGGTACTTAATGAAAAACTGTTTTTT | CASSPPPGVLNEKLFF
- | - | TRBJ2-3 | TRBV6-8 | TGTGCCAGGGGAGGGACAGAATCTCCCACAGATACGCAGTATTTT | CARGGTESPTDTQYF